This T cell receptor (beta chain) was observed in a study of cytomegalovirus exposure and HLA in healthy donors. Study-wide points: Later analysis revealed greater clonal expansion in HLA-associated TCR beta chains than in equally common others. The listing of 150 to 200 TCR beta chains classed them as cytomegalovirus-associated. In a later analysis, V- and J-gene trimming of beta chains associated with a DCLRE1C missense variant, replicated independently. The Asian-associated ancestry cluster reportedly had fewer N-insertions than the roughly 720-donor mean in a later analysis.

In this sample, this clone turned up a few times. Its target is not known. Trimming shortened V by 6 bases and J by 0 bases, and 14 bases separated the two germline ends. CDR3 length equals 15 residues. Per the germline V gene, CDR1 is MDHEN and CDR2 is SYDVKM. The PCR ran on 60 Vbeta and 13 Jbeta primers. Measured with immunoSEQ multiplex PCR; TCRdb has only the in-frame clones, and not every one. The data contain 180,000 or so clones, roughly 73% of them singletons. The chain recombines TRBV28 with TRBJ1-2; D possibly corresponds to TRBD1 (5 bases). This TCR came from a woman in her forties in good health and CMV-seropositive. Material: PBMCs. The CDR3 region has the DNA TGTGCCAGCAGGGGCAGGGTAAAAGCTAACTATGGCTACACCTTC. Amino acids: CASRGRVKANYGYTF.